This note documents a single T cell receptor beta chain sequence. Its antigen is not known. The table came from immunoSEQ multiplex PCR; TCRdb's copy has only in-frame clones and leaves some out. The sample carries about 68,000 clones, more than 80% recorded once. The record originates from a study of CD4 T cells in relation to SARS-CoV-2 and coronaviruses. Unexposed donor CD4+ T cells date from about 2011-2018, before the COVID-19 pandemic. Whole-study findings and limits: No crossreactivity against non-spike viral proteins was tested here.

Sequencing input: naive CD4+ T cells from PBMCs. Subset of the sample: naive CD4+ T cells isolated by negative enrichment. The source is a human donor in good health.

CDR3 residues: CATSRVIGTDTQYF. For the CDR3, the DNA is TGTGCCACCAGCAGAGTTATTGGCACAGATACGCAGTATTTT. V and J are TRBV15 and TRBJ2-3; D ambiguous. This CDR3 is 14 amino acids long. Germline lookup yields CDR1 LNHNV and CDR2 YYDKDF (reference sequence). With 1 base removed from V and 1 base from J, the gap between germline ends came to 6 bases.